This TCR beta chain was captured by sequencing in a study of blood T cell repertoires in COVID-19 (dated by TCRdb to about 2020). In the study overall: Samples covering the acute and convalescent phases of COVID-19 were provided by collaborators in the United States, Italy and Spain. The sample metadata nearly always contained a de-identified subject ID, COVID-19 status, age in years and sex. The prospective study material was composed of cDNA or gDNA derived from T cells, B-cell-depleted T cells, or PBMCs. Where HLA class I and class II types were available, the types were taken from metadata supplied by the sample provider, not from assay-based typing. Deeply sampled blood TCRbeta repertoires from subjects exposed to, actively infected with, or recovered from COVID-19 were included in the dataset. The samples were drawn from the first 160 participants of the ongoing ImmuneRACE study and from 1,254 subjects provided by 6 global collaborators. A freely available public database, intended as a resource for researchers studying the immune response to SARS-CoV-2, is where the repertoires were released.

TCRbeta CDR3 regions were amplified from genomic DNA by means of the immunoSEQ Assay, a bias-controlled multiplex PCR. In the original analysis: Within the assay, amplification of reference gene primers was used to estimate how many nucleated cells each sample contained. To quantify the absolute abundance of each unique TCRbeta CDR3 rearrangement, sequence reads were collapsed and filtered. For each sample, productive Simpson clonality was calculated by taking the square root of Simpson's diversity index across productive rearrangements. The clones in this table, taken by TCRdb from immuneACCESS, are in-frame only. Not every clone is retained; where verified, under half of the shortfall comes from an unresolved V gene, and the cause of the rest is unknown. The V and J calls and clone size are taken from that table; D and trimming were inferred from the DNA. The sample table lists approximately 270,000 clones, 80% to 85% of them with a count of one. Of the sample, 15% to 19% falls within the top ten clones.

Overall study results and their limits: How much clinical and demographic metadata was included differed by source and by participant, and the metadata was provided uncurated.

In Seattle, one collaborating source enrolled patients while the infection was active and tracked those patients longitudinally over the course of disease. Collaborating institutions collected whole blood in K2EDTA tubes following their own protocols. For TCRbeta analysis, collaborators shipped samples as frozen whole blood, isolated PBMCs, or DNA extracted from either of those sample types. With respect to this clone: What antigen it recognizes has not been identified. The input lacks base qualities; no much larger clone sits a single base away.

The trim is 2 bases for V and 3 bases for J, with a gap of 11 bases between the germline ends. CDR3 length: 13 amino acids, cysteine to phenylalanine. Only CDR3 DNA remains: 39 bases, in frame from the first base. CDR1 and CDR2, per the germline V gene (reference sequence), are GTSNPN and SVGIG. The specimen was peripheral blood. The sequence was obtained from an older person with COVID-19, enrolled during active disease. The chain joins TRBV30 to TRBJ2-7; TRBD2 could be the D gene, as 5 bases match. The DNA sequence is TGTGCCTGGAGTCTGGGTCGGGACTACGAGCAGTACTTC. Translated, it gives CAWSLGRDYEQYF.